These 32 T cell receptor beta chains were sequenced from one sample in a study of T cell responses to AZD1222 COVID-19 vaccine. Sequenced by immunoSEQ multiplex PCR; TCRdb stores in-frame clones only, minus some. The sample carries approximately 79,000 clones, about 86% recorded once. Sequenced here: peripheral blood, sampled on day 0 of AZD1222 vaccination. The origin of the receptors is an adult in good health.

The rearrangement links TRBV5-1 to TRBJ1-1; D uncertain. CDR1 and CDR2 from the germline V gene are SGHRS and YFSETQ. The V and J ends lost 4 bases and 0 bases respectively, with 13 bases between them. The CDR3 is 15 amino acids. The DNA for the CDR3 is TGCGCCAGCAGCGGATATGGAGATATGAACACTGAAGCTTTCTTT. It encodes CASSGYGDMNTEAFF.

The chain couples TRBV29-1 to TRBJ1-1, with 10 nucleotides matching TRBD1. With 6 bases clipped from V and 4 bases from J, the junction kept 5 bases outside the gene matches. The CDR3 has 13 amino acids. Germline assignment: CDR1 SQVTM and CDR2 ANQGSEA. CDR3 in amino acids: CSVFRDRGTEAFF. The CDR3 DNA follows: TGCAGCGTATTCCGGGACAGGGGCACTGAAGCTTTCTTT. The full variable domain, in which reference TRBV29-1 and TRBJ1-1 provide the parts outside the CDR3, is SAVISQKPSRDICQRGTSLTIQCQVDSQVTMMFWYRQQPGQSLTLIATANQGSEATYESGFVIDKFPISRPNLTFSTLTVSNMSPEDSSIYLCSVFRDRGTEAFFGQGTRLTVV.

The chain combines TRBV20-1 with TRBJ1-2, with D unclear. Germline CDR1 is DFQATT and CDR2 is SNEGSKA (reference sequence). The CDR3 contains 12 residues. V was cut by 3 bases and J by 3 bases, with 8 bases left in between. The CDR3 DNA sequence: TGCAGTGCTAGTCCGCAGTACTATGGCTACACCTTC. Amino acid sequence: CSASPQYYGYTF.

The V gene is TRBV29-1, the J gene TRBJ2-3; TRBD2 agrees at 13 bases. Trimming cost V 5 bases and J 0 bases; bases outside gene matches: 2. This CDR3 has 15 residues. Germline CDR1 SQVTM, CDR2 ANQGSEA. The CDR3 region is CSVRGLAGSTDTQYF. The CDR3 DNA sequence: TGCAGCGTTCGGGGACTAGCGGGAAGCACAGATACGCAGTATTTT.

DNA of the CDR3: TGTGCCAGCAGCTTATCCGTCTTTACCGGGGAGCTGTTTTTT. It translates to CASSLSVFTGELFF. V and J are TRBV7-9 and TRBJ2-2, with D hard to call. Trimming stripped 2 bases from V and 5 bases from J, with 9 bases between. The CDR3 covers 14 residues. Germline V gene data show CDR1 as SEHNR and CDR2 as FQNEAQ (reference sequence).

The rearrangement links TRBV10-3 to TRBJ1-1; a possible D gene is TRBD1 (6 bases). Trimming removed 10 bases at V and 0 bases at J, with 12 bases between. The CDR3 is made up of 13 amino acids. The V gene's germline CDR1 is ENHRY and CDR2 SYGVKD. CDR3: CASRDTLNTEAFF. The CDR3 DNA is TGTGCCAGCCGGGACACCCTGAACACTGAAGCTTTCTTT.

This sequence joins TRBV10-1 and TRBJ1-1, with 8 bases lining up with TRBD1. The germline V gene encodes CDR1 WNHNN and CDR2 SYGVQD (reference sequence). This CDR3 has 13 residues. V lost 5 bases and J lost 5; bases outside the gene matches: 4. Here the CDR3 DNA reads TGCGCCAGCAGTCCAGGGGGCGCGACTGAAGCTTTCTTT. Its protein is CASSPGGATEAFF.

This clone was observed a handful of times. The chain is built from TRBV6-5 and TRBJ2-7; either TRBD1 or TRBD2 may supply D (6 bases each). The CDR3 length is 15 residues. The germline gives CDR1 MNHEY, CDR2 SVGAGI. V was shortened by 8 bases and J by 3 bases, with 20 bases between the two germline ends. This CDR3 is CASARGLGPYYEQYF. The CDR3 DNA reads TGTGCCAGCGCTCGGGGGCTGGGCCCCTACTACGAGCAGTACTTC.

The chain uses TRBV30 and TRBJ2-5; the D is unclear. V gave up 5 bases and J gave up 5 bases, with 18 bases separating them. The CDR3 has 14 amino acids. Germline CDR1 is GTSNPN and CDR2 is SVGIG (reference sequence). The CDR3 nucleotides are TGTGCCTGGTCTAATCAGGTTGGTGGGGAGACCCAGTACTTC. It translates to CAWSNQVGGETQYF.

The chain combines TRBV7-9 with TRBJ2-2; D possibly corresponds to TRBD2 (5 bases). V lost 2 bases, J lost 2 bases, and 12 bases lay in between. Looked up from germline, CDR1 is SEHNR and CDR2 is FQNEAQ (reference sequence). The CDR3 loop spans 16 amino acids. The CDR3: CASSLNGNLNTGELFF. CDR3 DNA sequence: TGTGCCAGCAGCTTAAACGGGAACCTAAACACCGGGGAGCTGTTTTTT.

The rearrangement links TRBV29-1 to TRBJ1-1, with D maybe TRBD1 (6 bases). The germline V gene encodes CDR1 SQVTM and CDR2 ANQGSEA. The CDR3 has 11 amino acids. The V gene lost 7 bases and the J gene lost 11 bases, with 17 bases spanning the gap. The CDR3 DNA sequence: TGCAGCGCTGGGCGGGGGGGCATGGCTTTCTTT. Translated: CSAGRGGMAFF.

Only one count was recorded for this clone. Other DNA sequences within the sample encode an identical CDR3. The V gene is TRBV10-3, the J gene TRBJ1-5, with TRBD1 matching over 8 bases. The CDR3 loop spans 14 amino acids. Germline loops: CDR1 ENHRY, CDR2 SYGVKD. V trimming: 3 bases; J trimming: 7 bases; junction bases outside the gene matches: 5. The CDR3 coding sequence is TGTGCCATCAGTGAACAGGGGGAAGGACAGCCCCAGCATTTT. Residues: CAISEQGEGQPQHF.

The chain combines TRBV18 with TRBJ2-2; D not resolved. In germline, CDR1 is KGHSH, CDR2 LQKENI. V lost 1 base, J lost 8 bases, and 14 bases lay in between. The CDR3 runs to 15 residues. In DNA form, the CDR3 reads TGTGCCAGCTCACCACGATCGCTAGAAGCAGGGGAGCTGTTTTTT. Its protein is CASSPRSLEAGELFF.

The V call is TRBV4-2, the J call TRBJ2-5, with D perhaps being TRBD1 or TRBD2 (5 bases each). CDR3 size: 17 residues. The ends were cut back, 3 bases at V and 6 bases at J, with 23 bases in the middle. Germline V gives CDR1 LGHNA, CDR2 YNFKEQ. In nucleotides, the CDR3 is TGTGCCAGCAGCCAGAAACTGGACAAAGGGGAGTTCCAGACCCAGTACTTC. Its translation is CASSQKLDKGEFQTQYF.

The gene calls are TRBV5-1 and TRBJ1-1, with TRBD1 matching over 8 bases. The CDR3 runs 15 residues. Germline loops: CDR1 SGHRS, CDR2 YFSETQ. V lost 5 bases, J lost 0 bases, and 6 bases stayed unmatched. The CDR3 coding sequence is TGCGCCAGCAGGTTGCGACAGGGGATGAACACTGAAGCTTTCTTT. Translation gives CASRLRQGMNTEAFF.

The chain is built from TRBV2 and TRBJ2-1; D not resolved. The CDR3 has 15 amino acids. CDR1 and CDR2 (germline): SNHLY, FYNNEI. Trimming stripped 3 bases from V and 4 bases from J, with 13 bases between. Here the CDR3 DNA reads TGTGCCAGCAGTGATGCCCCTCGGCCGTACAATGAGCAGTTCTTC. It specifies CASSDAPRPYNEQFF.

The table lists this clone with a few counts. The rearrangement links TRBV27 to TRBJ2-1; a weak D match, TRBD2 (6 bases). The CDR3 consists of 16 residues. Trimming left V 4 bases short and J 3 bases short, with 16 bases between. Per the germline V gene, CDR1 is MNHEY and CDR2 is SMNVEV (reference sequence). CDR3 sequence reads: CASSSSTGLLYNEQFF. Written as DNA, the CDR3 is TGTGCCAGCAGTTCCTCTACGGGACTCCTCTACAATGAGCAGTTCTTC.

The gene calls are TRBV10-3 and TRBJ1-5, with 7 bases lining up with TRBD1. The junction had 9 bases not matched to a gene; V was cut back by 3 bases and J by 4 bases. Germline V gene sequence: CDR1 ENHRY, CDR2 SYGVKD. The CDR3 consists of 16 residues. CDR3 region: CAISERQGVRNQPQHF. CDR3 in DNA: TGTGCCATCAGTGAACGGCAGGGGGTAAGGAATCAGCCCCAGCATTTT.

The chain joins TRBV7-9 to TRBJ2-7; D not certain. Germline V gene data show CDR1 as SEHNR and CDR2 as FQNEAQ (reference sequence). Trimming stripped 1 base from V and 1 base from J, with 11 bases between. The CDR3 is 15 amino acids. The CDR3: CASSLETSDSYEQYF. The CDR3 coding sequence is TGTGCCAGCAGCTTAGAGACGTCGGATTCCTACGAGCAGTACTTC.

The CDR3 DNA reads TGTGCCAGAATGGACCGACGCGGGGATTGGAACATTCAGTACTTC. Protein: CARMDRRGDWNIQYF. The chain has TRBV5-3 and TRBJ2-4, with a weak D call TRBD2 (6 bases). TRBV5-3 is designated an ORF whose function remains uncertain. CDR3 size: 15 residues. The V and J ends lost 6 bases and 7 bases respectively, with 20 bases between them.

This chain joins TRBV13 and TRBJ2-6; TRBD1 aligns across 7 bases. In germline, CDR1 is PRHDT, CDR2 FYEKMQ (reference sequence). V trimming: 0 bases; J trimming: 5 bases; junction bases outside the gene matches: 13. The CDR3 covers 19 residues. The CDR3 DNA follows: TGTGCCAGCAGCTTAGGCCCGACAGGGACCCTCCAGAGGGCCAACGTCCTGACTTTC. Its protein is CASSLGPTGTLQRANVLTF.

In this sample, this clone turned up a few times. Other DNA sequences from this sample encode an identical CDR3 as well. The rearrangement joins TRBV30 to TRBJ2-7; TRBD1 matches at 10 bases. The CDR3 length is 14 residues. The ends lost 2 bases at V and 3 bases at J; junction bases unmatched: 4. Germline V CDR1 and CDR2: GTSNPN, SVGIG (reference sequence). In DNA, the CDR3 is TGTGCCTGGAGTCCAGGGACAGGGGACTACGAGCAGTACTTC. Protein: CAWSPGTGDYEQYF.

The genes are TRBV29-1 and TRBJ1-5; TRBD1 matches at 8 bases. This CDR3 comprises 14 residues. V lost 4 bases to trimming and J lost 1 base; unmatched junction nucleotides: 3. Looked up from germline, CDR1 is SQVTM and CDR2 is ANQGSEA. The DNA for the CDR3 is TGCAGCGTTGGGACAGGGCTGAGCAATCAGCCCCAGCATTTT. It encodes CSVGTGLSNQPQHF.

The chain links TRBV5-1 to TRBJ2-7; 8 positions agree with TRBD1. Losses at the gene ends were 2 bases for V and 2 bases for J; bases not matched to a gene: 6. Germline lookup yields CDR1 SGHRS and CDR2 YFSETQ. The CDR3 length is 15 residues. This CDR3 reads CASSFSGTGPYEQYF. The CDR3 coding sequence is TGCGCCAGCAGCTTCTCTGGGACAGGCCCCTACGAGCAGTACTTC. Combining the CDR3 with reference TRBV5-1 and TRBJ2-7 gives the whole variable domain KAGVTQTPRYLIKTRGQQVTLSCSPISGHRSVSWYQQTPGQGLQFLFEYFSETQRNKGNFPGRFSGRQFSNSRSEMNVSTLELGDSALYLCASSFSGTGPYEQYFGPGTRLTVT.

The chain couples TRBV5-1 to TRBJ2-7; 9 positions agree with TRBD2. Germline assignment: CDR1 SGHRS and CDR2 YFSETQ. This CDR3 has 15 residues. The junction had 12 bases not matched to a gene; V was cut back by 5 bases and J by 6 bases. The CDR3: CASRPNLAGASEQYF. The CDR3 DNA follows: TGCGCCAGCAGACCAAACTTAGCGGGAGCCAGCGAGCAGTACTTC.

The chain is built from TRBV19 and TRBJ2-1; 15 bases fit TRBD2. Germline V gene lookup returns CDR1 LNHDA and CDR2 SQIVND (reference sequence). The CDR3 loop spans 20 amino acids. V gave up 3 bases and J gave up 1 base; unmatched junction bases: 10. This CDR3 is CASSIFLRTSGRGSYNEQFF. Written as DNA, the CDR3 is TGTGCCAGTAGTATCTTCCTCCGGACTAGCGGGAGGGGATCCTACAATGAGCAGTTCTTC.

The gene calls are TRBV27 and TRBJ2-3; D is uncertain. V was clipped by 5 bases and J by 1 base, with 4 bases between them. The CDR3 totals 12 residues. The germline CDR1 and CDR2 sequences are MNHEY and SMNVEV (reference sequence). For the CDR3, the DNA is TGTGCCAGCAGTGGGGGCACAGATACGCAGTATTTT. Residues: CASSGGTDTQYF.

V gene TRBV6-6 combines with J gene TRBJ1-1, with D uncertain. V was clipped by 4 bases and J by 10 bases, with 10 bases between them. The CDR3 contains 11 residues. Germline V gene data show CDR1 as MNHNY and CDR2 as SVGAGI (reference sequence). CDR3 amino acids: CASSWPDGAFF. CDR3 nucleotides: TGTGCCAGCAGTTGGCCAGACGGAGCTTTCTTT.

V is TRBV29-1 and J is TRBJ2-7; D is possibly TRBD1 or TRBD2 (5 bases each). Trimming took 2 bases from V and 4 from J, leaving 27 bases between them. The CDR3 consists of 18 residues. Germline CDR1 SQVTM, CDR2 ANQGSEA. The CDR3: CSVETGWQGRSSGYEQYF. As DNA, the CDR3 is TGCAGCGTTGAAACGGGGTGGCAGGGAAGGTCGTCGGGGTACGAGCAGTACTTC.

In this sample, this clone turned up once. The gene calls are TRBV19 and TRBJ1-1, with 8 bases lining up with TRBD1. The J segment lost 2 bases and the V segment lost 0 bases, leaving 8 bases of the junction unmatched. CDR3 length: 17 residues. Germline V gene data show CDR1 as LNHDA and CDR2 as SQIVND (reference sequence). The CDR3 sequence is CASSIDLGQDLNTEAFF. In DNA form, the CDR3 reads TGTGCCAGTAGTATAGATTTGGGACAGGACCTAAACACTGAAGCTTTCTTT.

V and J are TRBV6-5 and TRBJ2-7; no definite D call. Trimming took 6 bases from V and 1 from J, leaving 7 bases between them. The CDR3 has 12 amino acids. In germline, CDR1 is MNHEY, CDR2 SVGAGI. CDR3 loop: CASSGDSYEQYF. Written as DNA, the CDR3 is TGTGCCAGCAGCGGTGATTCCTACGAGCAGTACTTC.

This chain uses TRBV7-8 with TRBJ2-7; D may be TRBD1 (5 bases). Between the trimmed V and J ends, which lost 2 bases and 0 bases, there was a span of 8 bases. The CDR3 contains 14 residues. The germline CDR1 and CDR2 sequences are SGHVS and FQNEAQ. CDR3 in DNA: TGTGCCAGCAGCTTATTTCAGGGCTCCTACGAGCAGTACTTC. Translation: CASSLFQGSYEQYF.